Listed below are T cell receptor beta chains from one sample, sequenced in a study of long-term antiretroviral therapy in people with HIV. TCRdb's copy holds only in-frame clones and misses some; the assay was immunoSEQ multiplex PCR. The sample consists of 7,400 or so clones, 74% of them appearing once. The specimen comprised unsorted PBMCs, sampled about 0.9 years before starting antiretroviral therapy. These receptors were taken from a middle-aged man with HIV. CDR3s include the opening cysteine and the closing phenylalanine or tryptophan. Each record gives: J gene, D gene, clone size, V gene, CDR3 protein, CDR3 DNA. A D gene is named only where the DNA matches it firmly. Size tells how often a clone was seen (once, few, many) or the class of an expanded clone, and some rows leave it out.

>TRBJ2-7|TRBD1|-|TRBV30
CAWEGQPTKQYF
TGTGCCTGGGAGGGACAGCCCACGAAGCAGTACTTC
>TRBJ2-7|TRBD1|-|TRBV7-2
CASSLTGGAGSYEQYF
TGTGCCAGCAGCCTAACAGGGGGCGCCGGGTCCTACGAGCAGTACTTC
>TRBJ1-5|-|-|TRBV30
CAWSVQGGQPQHF
TGTGCCTGGAGTGTACAAGGAGGACAGCCCCAGCATTTT
>TRBJ1-2|TRBD1|-|TRBV5-1
CASSFPGQAHYGYTF
TGCGCCAGCAGCTTTCCGGGACAGGCCCACTATGGCTACACCTTC
>TRBJ1-2|TRBD1|-|TRBV9
CASSPQRDRIYGYTF
TGTGCCAGCAGCCCCCAGCGGGACAGGATCTATGGCTACACCTTC
>TRBJ1-2|-|-|TRBV15
CATSREGVKNYGYTF
TGTGCCACCAGCAGAGAAGGGGTAAAGAACTATGGCTACACCTTC
>TRBJ2-7|-|-|TRBV6-6
CASSAGTPSSYEQYF
TGTGCCAGCAGCGCCGGGACTCCTAGCTCCTACGAGCAGTACTTC
>TRBJ2-5|-|few|TRBV6-5
CASSSPQYQYF
TGTGCCAGCAGTTCCCCGCAGTACCAGTACTTC
>TRBJ2-7|-|medium-sized|TRBV7-3
CASSLGHSYEQYF
TGTGCCAGCAGCTTGGGCCACTCCTACGAGCAGTACTTC
>TRBJ2-3|TRBD2|-|TRBV18
CASSPRTSGLGGTDTQYF
TGTGCCAGCTCCCCTCGGACTAGCGGGTTAGGGGGCACAGATACGCAGTATTTT
>TRBJ2-3|-|-|TRBV4-3
CASSQAVVWDTQYF
TGCGCCAGCAGCCAAGCAGTAGTTTGGGATACGCAGTATTTT
>TRBJ2-1|TRBD2|once|TRBV7-2
CASSLRAGGNEQFF
TGTGCCAGCAGCTTAAGAGCGGGGGGGAATGAGCAGTTCTTC
>TRBJ2-7|TRBD1|-|TRBV30
CAWKDRGYSYEQYF
TGTGCCTGGAAGGACAGGGGCTACTCCTACGAGCAGTACTTC
>TRBJ1-5|-|-|TRBV27
CASSWGSNQPQHF
TGTGCCAGCAGCTGGGGGAGCAATCAGCCCCAGCATTTT
>TRBJ2-7|TRBD2|once|TRBV27
CASSTGGGISYEQYF
TGTGCCAGCTCAACGGGGGGGGGCATCTCCTACGAGCAGTACTTC
>TRBJ2-3|-|-|TRBV7-8
CASSLLTSALTDTQYF
TGTGCCAGCAGCTTACTTACCAGTGCTCTAACAGATACGCAGTATTTT